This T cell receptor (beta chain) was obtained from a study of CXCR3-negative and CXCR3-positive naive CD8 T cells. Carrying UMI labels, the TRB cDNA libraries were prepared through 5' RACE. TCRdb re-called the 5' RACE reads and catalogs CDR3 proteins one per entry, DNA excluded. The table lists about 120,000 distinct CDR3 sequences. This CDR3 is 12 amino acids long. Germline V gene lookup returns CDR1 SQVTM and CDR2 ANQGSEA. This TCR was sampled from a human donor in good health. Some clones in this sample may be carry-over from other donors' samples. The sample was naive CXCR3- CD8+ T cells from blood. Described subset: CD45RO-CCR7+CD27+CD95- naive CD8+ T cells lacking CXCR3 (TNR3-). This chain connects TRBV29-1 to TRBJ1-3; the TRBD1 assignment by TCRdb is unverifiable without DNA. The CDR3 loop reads CSAGTDGNTIYF.